One TCR beta chain is described in this entry. This specimen belongs to a study of blood T cell repertoires in COVID-19. Across the whole study: There were acute and convalescent COVID-19 samples, and they came from the United States, Italy and Spain. The analysed material was cDNA or gDNA that came from T cells, B-cell-depleted T cells, or PBMCs.

Methods used by the authors: Amplified reference gene primers provided the basis for estimating nucleated cell counts. TCRdb's table, derived via immunoSEQ multiplex PCR, lists solely in-frame clones and lacks some. V, J and clone size were drawn from that table, and D and trimming were deduced from the DNA. The table has around 140,000 clones, around nine tenths seen once. The CDR3 length is 16 residues. The germline V gene has CDR1 SGHAT and CDR2 FQDESV (reference sequence). J gave up 6 bases and V 3 bases, and 7 bases lay outside the gene matches. This clonotype was obtained from a man aged 70 or older with active COVID-19. The sequenced sample was peripheral blood. V is TRBV11-1 and J is TRBJ2-1; 11 positions match TRBD2. Written as DNA, the CDR3 is TGTGCCAGCAGCTTGGAGCTAGCGGGGGGAATCAATGAGCAGTTCTTC. It specifies CASSLELAGGINEQFF.